Included here is one T cell receptor beta chain sequence, with context. This record comes from a study of blood T cell repertoires in COVID-19. Overall study context: In each case, the material was cDNA or gDNA derived from T cells, B-cell-depleted T cells, or PBMCs.

The V gene end was trimmed by 2 bases and the J gene end by 4 bases; junction bases not matched to a gene: 5. There are 15 residues in the CDR3. Looked up from germline, CDR1 is SGHAT and CDR2 is FQNNGV. Authors' processing steps: The assay estimated nucleated cells by amplifying reference gene primers. Profiling relied on immunoSEQ multiplex PCR, and the TCRdb table lists in-frame clones only, not all of them. That table is the source of V, J and clone size, and D and trimming were worked out from the DNA. Among over 40,000 clones listed, just over 85% were seen once. This TCR was recovered from a man older than 75 with acute or convalescent COVID-19. Sequences were obtained from peripheral blood. This chain links TRBV11-2 with TRBJ2-1, with 7 bases lining up with TRBD1. The CDR3 DNA reads TGTGCCAGCAGCTTAAGCCAGGGGGTTTACAATGAGCAGTTCTTC. Its protein product is CASSLSQGVYNEQFF.